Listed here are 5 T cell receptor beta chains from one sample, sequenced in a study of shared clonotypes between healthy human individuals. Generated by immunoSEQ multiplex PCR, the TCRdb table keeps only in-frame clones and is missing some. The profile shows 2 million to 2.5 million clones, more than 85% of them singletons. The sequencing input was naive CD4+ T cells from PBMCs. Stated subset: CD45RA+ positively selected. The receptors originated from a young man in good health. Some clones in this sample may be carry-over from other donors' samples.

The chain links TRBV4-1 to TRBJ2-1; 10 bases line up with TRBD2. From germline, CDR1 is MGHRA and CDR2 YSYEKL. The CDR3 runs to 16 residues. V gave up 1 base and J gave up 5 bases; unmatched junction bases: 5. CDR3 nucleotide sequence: TGCGCCAGCAGCCAAGGCGAAGCGGGAGGGGACAATGAGCAGTTCTTC. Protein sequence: CASSQGEAGGDNEQFF.

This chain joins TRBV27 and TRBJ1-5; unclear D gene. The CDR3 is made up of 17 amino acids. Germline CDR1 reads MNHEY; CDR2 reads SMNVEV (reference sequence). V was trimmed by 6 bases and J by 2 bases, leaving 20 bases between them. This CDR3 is CASSHLASGLGNQPQHF. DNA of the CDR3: TGTGCCAGCAGCCATCTCGCGAGCGGGCTTGGCAATCAGCCCCAGCATTTT.

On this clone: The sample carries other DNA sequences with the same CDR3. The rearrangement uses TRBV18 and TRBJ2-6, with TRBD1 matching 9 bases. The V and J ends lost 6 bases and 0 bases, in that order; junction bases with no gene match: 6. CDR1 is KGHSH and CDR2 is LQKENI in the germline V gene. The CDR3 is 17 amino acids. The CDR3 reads CASSPGQGSSGANVLTF. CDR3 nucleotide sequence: TGTGCCAGCTCGCCTGGACAGGGGAGCTCTGGGGCCAACGTCCTGACTTTC.

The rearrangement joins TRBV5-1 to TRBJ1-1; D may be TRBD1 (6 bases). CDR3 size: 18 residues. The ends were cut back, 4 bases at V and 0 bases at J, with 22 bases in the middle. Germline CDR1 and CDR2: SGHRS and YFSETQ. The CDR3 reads CASSPTPGGGGLNTEAFF. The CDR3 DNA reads TGCGCCAGCAGCCCAACCCCCGGGGGGGGCGGATTGAACACTGAAGCTTTCTTT.

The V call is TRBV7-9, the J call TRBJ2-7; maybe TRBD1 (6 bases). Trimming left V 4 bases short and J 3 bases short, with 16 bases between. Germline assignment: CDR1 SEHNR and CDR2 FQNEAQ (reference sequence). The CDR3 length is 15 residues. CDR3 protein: CASSYQHLQGYEQYF. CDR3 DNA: TGTGCCAGCAGCTACCAACACTTACAGGGCTACGAGCAGTACTTC. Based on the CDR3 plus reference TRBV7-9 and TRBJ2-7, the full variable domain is DTGVSQNPRHKITKRGQNVTFRCDPISEHNRLYWYRQTLGQGPEFLTYFQNEAQLEKSRLLSDRFSAERPKGSFSTLEIQRTEQGDSAMYLCASSYQHLQGYEQYFGPGTRLTVT.